Below, 28 T cell receptor beta chains from the same sample are listed, as sequenced in a study of blood T cell repertoires in COVID-19. TCRdb's table, derived via immunoSEQ multiplex PCR, lists solely in-frame clones and lacks some. In the table there are 30,000 to 35,000 clones, 89% of which are singletons. Sequencing was performed on peripheral blood. These receptors were collected from a man aged 80 or over with acute or convalescent COVID-19.

The genes are TRBV7-6 and TRBJ2-1; 13 bases align to TRBD2. Germline V gene lookup returns CDR1 SGHVS and CDR2 FNYEAQ. V trimming: 4 bases; J trimming: 9 bases; junction bases outside the gene matches: 12. The CDR3 length is 17 residues. Here the CDR3 DNA reads TGTGCCAGCAGCTCGCCGGGACTAGCGGGAAGTTTACGTGAGCAGTTCTTC. Protein sequence: CASSSPGLAGSLREQFF.

This chain uses TRBV19 with TRBJ1-5; no reliable D call. The CDR3 consists of 12 residues. Germline loops: CDR1 LNHDA, CDR2 SQIVND (reference sequence). Between the trimmed V and J ends, which lost 5 bases and 2 bases, there was a span of 4 bases. CDR3 amino acids: CASSRGNQPQHF. The CDR3 DNA is TGTGCCAGTAGTCGAGGCAATCAGCCCCAGCATTTT.

The V and J genes are TRBV5-1 and TRBJ2-5, with TRBD2 matching 12 bases. Germline V gene lookup returns CDR1 SGHRS and CDR2 YFSETQ. Trimming at V came to 0 bases and at J to 3 bases, leaving 0 bases not matched to a gene. The CDR3 has 15 residues. CDR3 protein: CASSLGLAGEETQYF. In nucleotides, the CDR3 is TGCGCCAGCAGCTTGGGACTAGCGGGGGAAGAGACCCAGTACTTC.

V usage is TRBV30 and J usage is TRBJ2-1, with 8 bases aligning to TRBD1. The CDR3 extends over 13 amino acids. Trimming removed 4 bases from V and 9 bases from J; junction bases left unmatched: 8. Germline V gene data show CDR1 as GTSNPN and CDR2 as SVGIG (reference sequence). CDR3 protein: CAWNRDRLSEQFF. As DNA, the CDR3 is TGTGCCTGGAACCGGGACAGGCTAAGTGAGCAGTTCTTC. The entire variable domain, with the rest obtained from reference TRBV30 and TRBJ2-1, is as follows: SQTIHQWPATLVQPVGSPLSLECTVEGTSNPNLYWYRQAAGRGLQLLFYSVGIGQISSEVPQNLSASRPQDRQFILSSKKLLLSDSGFYLCAWNRDRLSEQFFGPGTRLTVL.

In DNA form, the CDR3 reads TGTGCCAGCAGCTTTTCTAGCGGTCTGGAGGGAGATACGCAGTATTTT. Its translation is CASSFSSGLEGDTQYF. The rearrangement joins TRBV7-7 to TRBJ2-3; 7 nucleotides agree with TRBD2. J gave up 5 bases and V 3 bases, and 11 bases lay outside the gene matches. CDR1 and CDR2 (germline): SSHAT, FNYEAQ (reference sequence). This CDR3 comprises 16 residues.

J is TRBJ2-5 and V is TRBV5-5; D is undetermined. Per germline, CDR1 SGHKS and CDR2 YYEKEE (reference sequence). CDR3 length: 16 residues. Trimming took 1 base from V and 2 from J, leaving 15 bases between them. CDR3 sequence (DNA): TGTGCCAGCAGCTTGCAGGCGCAGGTCGGACAAGAGACCCAGTACTTC. Translation gives CASSLQAQVGQETQYF.

The chain has TRBV10-2 and TRBJ2-5, with 9 bases that match TRBD1. CDR3 length equals 13 residues. The germline V gene encodes CDR1 WSHSY and CDR2 SAAADI. J was trimmed by 5 bases and V by 6 bases; bases with no gene match: 4. The CDR3 nucleotides read TGCGCCAGCAGCCACGGGACAGGGGAGACCCAGTACTTC. It specifies CASSHGTGETQYF.

The chain links TRBV6-6 to TRBJ1-1; D is unresolved. Trimming pared 4 bases from V and 1 base from J, leaving 10 bases between. The CDR3 totals 14 residues. From germline, CDR1 is MNHNY and CDR2 SVGAGI (reference sequence). The CDR3 bases are TGTGCCAGCAGTTTCGACATAGGGAACACTGAAGCTTTCTTT. It yields the protein CASSFDIGNTEAFF.

The rearrangement uses TRBV30 and TRBJ1-5, with D maybe TRBD1 (5 bases). Germline CDR1 GTSNPN, CDR2 SVGIG (reference sequence). V lost 4 bases to trimming and J lost 0 bases, with 7 bases between them. CDR3 size: 13 residues. The CDR3: CAWNRGSNQPQHF. CDR3 DNA: TGTGCCTGGAATAGGGGTAGCAATCAGCCCCAGCATTTT. The complete variable domain, with remaining parts taken from reference TRBV30 and TRBJ1-5, reads SQTIHQWPATLVQPVGSPLSLECTVEGTSNPNLYWYRQAAGRGLQLLFYSVGIGQISSEVPQNLSASRPQDRQFILSSKKLLLSDSGFYLCAWNRGSNQPQHFGDGTRLSIL.

The genes are TRBV5-1 and TRBJ2-7; TRBD2 matches 8 bases. Per germline, CDR1 SGHRS and CDR2 YFSETQ. The V gene end was trimmed by 5 bases and the J gene end by 4 bases; junction bases not matched to a gene: 14. The CDR3 spans 16 residues. The CDR3 DNA follows: TGCGCCAGCAGTACGAACCGCCGGGGGGGCTTGTACGAGCAGTACTTC. It specifies CASSTNRRGGLYEQYF.

The DNA for the CDR3 is TGCGCCAGCAGCTTGGGGGGGACAGCGTATAATTCACCCCTCCACTTT. Its translation is CASSLGGTAYNSPLHF. The chain is built from TRBV5-1 and TRBJ1-6; 7 bases line up with TRBD1. Looked up from germline, CDR1 is SGHRS and CDR2 is YFSETQ. V lost 0 bases to trimming and J lost 4 bases; unmatched junction nucleotides: 4. The CDR3 covers 16 residues.

This clone is a singleton in its sample. The V and J genes are TRBV5-4 and TRBJ2-7; D uncertain. Per germline, CDR1 SGHNT and CDR2 YYREEE (reference sequence). V lost 0 bases, J lost 3 bases, and 7 bases lay in between. The CDR3 extends over 13 amino acids. The CDR3 DNA follows: TGTGCCAGCAGCTTGGGCACAGACTACGAGCAGTACTTC. It translates to CASSLGTDYEQYF.

The chain links TRBV11-2 to TRBJ2-2; D is perhaps TRBD2 (6 bases). With 5 bases removed from V and 5 bases from J, the gap between germline ends came to 12 bases. Germline V CDR1 and CDR2: SGHAT, FQNNGV. The CDR3 loop spans 14 amino acids. In DNA, the CDR3 is TGTGCCAGCAGCCGCGTCCGGGGGACCGGGGAGCTGTTTTTT. Translated: CASSRVRGTGELFF.

V is TRBV2 and J is TRBJ2-7, with D uncertain. With 7 bases removed from V and 0 bases from J, the gap between germline ends came to 13 bases. The CDR3 spans 14 residues. Germline CDR1 reads SNHLY; CDR2 reads FYNNEI. The CDR3 bases are TGTGCCAGCACTGCTGGGCCGCTCTCCTACGAGCAGTACTTC. Translation gives CASTAGPLSYEQYF.

The CDR3 is CASSLTSGQWGNTIYF. The CDR3 DNA is TGTGCCAGCAGCCTGACTTCCGGACAGTGGGGAAACACCATATATTTT. The V call is TRBV9, the J call TRBJ1-3; a possible D gene is TRBD1 (6 bases). Germline V gene lookup returns CDR1 SGDLS and CDR2 YYNGEE. The CDR3 totals 16 residues. The V gene lost 4 bases and the J gene lost 4 bases, with 18 bases spanning the gap.

This chain connects TRBV7-9 to TRBJ1-4; D is possibly TRBD1 (6 bases). Germline CDR1 is SEHNR and CDR2 is FQNEAQ (reference sequence). Deletions cut 5 bases from V and 0 bases from J, with 10 bases between. CDR3 length equals 15 residues. CDR3 amino acids: CASSVQGSTNEKLFF. The CDR3 bases are TGTGCCAGCAGCGTACAGGGATCAACTAATGAAAAACTGTTTTTT.

The genes are TRBV6-5 and TRBJ1-6, with 7 positions matching TRBD1. The CDR3 is made up of 13 amino acids. From germline, CDR1 is MNHEY and CDR2 SVGAGI. The V and J ends lost 7 bases and 9 bases, in that order; junction bases with no gene match: 6. The CDR3 is CASTQGQTSPLHF. The CDR3 region has the DNA TGTGCCAGCACCCAGGGACAGACTTCACCCCTCCACTTT.

The V call is TRBV5-4, the J call TRBJ1-1; 7 bases map to TRBD1. Looked up from germline, CDR1 is SGHNT and CDR2 is YYREEE (reference sequence). V lost 4 bases, J lost 3 bases, and 3 bases stayed unmatched. CDR3 length: 13 residues. CDR3 sequence reads: CASSHGQDTEAFF. In nucleotides, the CDR3 is TGTGCCAGCAGCCATGGACAGGACACTGAAGCTTTCTTT.

This clone has more than one count but fewer than ten. In nucleotides, the CDR3 is TGTGCCAGCAGACGGACAGGGCAGGGTCAGCCCCAGCATTTT. Amino acids: CASRRTGQGQPQHF. This rearrangement joins TRBV6-6 to TRBJ1-5; TRBD1 agrees at 8 bases. The J segment lost 6 bases and the V segment lost 6 bases, leaving 7 bases of the junction unmatched. The germline V gene encodes CDR1 MNHNY and CDR2 SVGAGI (reference sequence). This CDR3 is built from 14 residues.

The CDR3 region is CASSIPGRVYEQYF. The CDR3, as DNA: TGTGCCAGTAGTATTCCCGGCAGGGTCTACGAGCAGTACTTC. The chain has TRBV19 and TRBJ2-7, with a tentative D call TRBD1 (5 bases). This CDR3 region has 14 residues. Trimming took 3 bases from V and 3 from J, leaving 12 bases between them. The germline V gene encodes CDR1 LNHDA and CDR2 SQIVND (reference sequence).

The V gene is TRBV24-1, the J gene TRBJ2-5; perhaps TRBD2 as D (5 bases). Between the trimmed V and J ends, which lost 4 bases and 4 bases, there was a span of 12 bases. Germline CDR1 is KGHDR and CDR2 is SFDVKD. This CDR3 contains 14 residues. CDR3 region: CATSDPGRGETQYF. DNA of the CDR3: TGTGCCACCAGTGACCCCGGACGGGGAGAGACCCAGTACTTC.

The chain recombines TRBV11-2 with TRBJ2-1; TRBD2 agrees at 10 bases. Germline CDR1 is SGHAT and CDR2 is FQNNGV. This CDR3 has 17 residues. The V gene end was trimmed by 2 bases and the J gene end by 8 bases; junction bases not matched to a gene: 12. The CDR3 here is CASSLRAISGRFDEQFF. In nucleotides, the CDR3 is TGTGCCAGCAGCTTAAGGGCAATTAGCGGGAGGTTCGATGAGCAGTTCTTC.

V usage is TRBV2 and J usage is TRBJ1-4; D possibly corresponds to TRBD1 (6 bases). The V gene lost 6 bases and the J gene lost 3 bases, with 11 bases spanning the gap. Germline CDR1 and CDR2: SNHLY and FYNNEI. The CDR3 covers 14 residues. CDR3 protein: CASRGTSANEKLFF. The CDR3 nucleotides are TGTGCCAGCAGGGGGACATCAGCTAATGAAAAACTGTTTTTT.

V usage is TRBV20-1 and J usage is TRBJ1-3; D not certain. The germline V gene has CDR1 DFQATT and CDR2 SNEGSKA (reference sequence). Deletions cut 3 bases from V and 0 bases from J, with 12 bases between. This CDR3 spans 15 amino acids. CDR3: CSASSQNPSGNTIYF. The CDR3 coding sequence is TGCAGTGCTAGTAGCCAAAACCCCTCTGGAAACACCATATATTTT.

The CDR3 DNA follows: TGTGCCAGCAGCTTAGCCGTAAGCACAGATACGCAGTATTTT. Amino acid sequence: CASSLAVSTDTQYF. The chain is built from TRBV13 and TRBJ2-3; D is unresolved. Trimming pared 1 base from V and 0 bases from J, leaving 5 bases between. Germline assignment: CDR1 PRHDT and CDR2 FYEKMQ (reference sequence). This CDR3 region has 14 residues.

CDR3 sequence (DNA): TGTGCCAGCAGTGAACGGGACACCGATAACTATGGCTACACCTTC. This encodes CASSERDTDNYGYTF. V usage is TRBV6-1 and J usage is TRBJ1-2; D is possibly TRBD1 (6 bases). V was cut by 2 bases and J by 1 base, with 11 bases left in between. The CDR3 runs 15 residues. Germline lookup yields CDR1 MNHNS and CDR2 SASEGT.

The chain carries TRBV28 and TRBJ1-2, with 10 positions matching TRBD1. V trimming: 9 bases; J trimming: 10 bases; junction bases outside the gene matches: 11. The CDR3 runs to 13 residues. In germline, CDR1 is MDHEN, CDR2 SYDVKM. CDR3 loop: CASLRQGALDYTF. In DNA, the CDR3 is TGTGCCAGTCTTAGACAGGGGGCTCTTGACTACACCTTC.

This chain links TRBV18 with TRBJ1-1; 7 bases are shared with TRBD1. Germline CDR1 is KGHSH and CDR2 is LQKENI. The CDR3 is 16 amino acids. V was clipped by 3 bases and J by 5 bases; unmatched bases: 12. The CDR3 DNA reads as TGTGCCAGCTCACCTCTGATTACAGGGGCAGGGACTGAAGCTTTCTTT. It translates to CASSPLITGAGTEAFF.